The 30 T cell receptor beta chains in this list originate from one sample, sequenced in a study of blood T cell repertoires in COVID-19. Produced via immunoSEQ multiplex PCR; TCRdb's table is partial and in-frame only. The sample yields roughly 190,000 clones, 85% to 95% seen once. What was sequenced was peripheral blood. The receptor source for this set is a man younger than 45 with COVID-19, enrolled during active disease.

The rearrangement joins TRBV9 to TRBJ2-3; the D is unclear. Germline lookup yields CDR1 SGDLS and CDR2 YYNGEE. The CDR3 covers 15 residues. Trimming removed 3 bases from V and 1 base from J, with 12 bases in between. CDR3 loop: CASSARQHGTDTQYF. CDR3 DNA sequence: TGTGCCAGCAGCGCCAGGCAGCACGGCACAGATACGCAGTATTTT.

The gene calls are TRBV2 and TRBJ2-5, with D possibly TRBD2 on 7 matching bases. CDR3 length: 14 amino acids. CDR1 and CDR2 (germline): SNHLY, FYNNEI. V was shortened by 3 bases and J by 5 bases, with 13 bases between the two germline ends. The CDR3 region has the DNA TGTGCCAGCAGTGAGGAACAGGGAGGGGAGACCCAGTACTTC. Translating gives CASSEEQGGETQYF.

This chain joins TRBV7-6 and TRBJ1-6; perhaps TRBD1 as D (6 bases). The CDR3 totals 17 residues. V was cut by 1 base and J by 0 bases, with 10 bases left in between. Germline loops: CDR1 SGHVS, CDR2 FNYEAQ. In nucleotides, the CDR3 is TGTGCCAGCAGCTTAGAGGACAGCAGCTCCTATAATTCACCCCTCCACTTT. This gives the protein CASSLEDSSSYNSPLHF.

The genes are TRBV7-9 and TRBJ2-7, with 8 positions matching TRBD1. Germline CDR1 is SEHNR and CDR2 is FQNEAQ (reference sequence). Losses at the gene ends were 3 bases for V and 0 bases for J; bases not matched to a gene: 4. The CDR3 loop spans 15 amino acids. The CDR3 is CASSFRTGSSYEQYF. The CDR3 DNA reads TGTGCCAGCAGCTTTCGGACAGGGAGCTCCTACGAGCAGTACTTC.

The J gene is TRBJ2-1, the V gene TRBV2; 8 positions match TRBD1. From germline, CDR1 is SNHLY and CDR2 FYNNEI. V shed 5 bases and J 0 bases; nucleotides not matched to a gene: 6. The CDR3 totals 16 residues. The CDR3, as DNA: TGTGCCAGCAGTCAAAACAGGGGGGTCTCCTACAATGAGCAGTTCTTC. It encodes CASSQNRGVSYNEQFF.

The count of this clone is one. The V call is TRBV30, the J call TRBJ2-5; TRBD2 aligns across 7 bases. The CDR3 length is 13 residues. From germline, CDR1 is GTSNPN and CDR2 SVGIG (reference sequence). With V trimmed by 1 base and J by 3 bases, 2 bases remained unmatched. The CDR3 DNA is TGTGCCTGGAGTGGGGGAGGGGAAGAGACCCAGTACTTC. This translates into CAWSGGGEETQYF.

The chain uses TRBV11-1 and TRBJ1-2, with TRBD1 matching over 7 bases. J gave up 2 bases and V 5 bases, and 5 bases lay outside the gene matches. The CDR3 has 14 amino acids. Per the germline V gene, CDR1 is SGHAT and CDR2 is FQDESV (reference sequence). The CDR3 loop reads CASSPDRVNYGYTF. DNA for the CDR3: TGTGCCAGCAGCCCCGACAGGGTCAACTATGGCTACACCTTC.

This chain connects TRBV27 to TRBJ1-2; 11 bases map to TRBD1. Looked up from germline, CDR1 is MNHEY and CDR2 is SMNVEV (reference sequence). V lost 4 bases, J lost 8 bases, and 9 bases stayed unmatched. CDR3 length: 15 residues. CDR3 sequence: CASSSTDRGLRGYTF. The CDR3 nucleotides read TGTGCCAGCAGTTCCACGGACAGGGGGCTTAGGGGCTACACCTTC.

V gene TRBV14 combines with J gene TRBJ1-2; 8 nucleotides match TRBD1. V lost 1 base, J lost 5 bases, and 6 bases stayed unmatched. This CDR3 is 15 amino acids long. Per germline, CDR1 SGHDN and CDR2 FVKESK. The CDR3 loop is CASSQGAGGRYGYTF. The CDR3, as DNA: TGTGCCAGCAGCCAAGGGGCAGGGGGCCGGTATGGCTACACCTTC.

The genes are TRBV6-5 and TRBJ1-4, with a possible D match to TRBD1 (6 bases). This CDR3 spans 14 amino acids. CDR1 MNHEY and CDR2 SVGAGI come from the germline V gene. V was pared by 5 bases and J by 6 bases, with 13 bases between. The CDR3 region is CASSTRQEDEKLFF. CDR3 nucleotide sequence: TGTGCCAGCAGTACGAGACAGGAAGATGAAAAACTGTTTTTT.

This clone occurred once. The chain recombines TRBV25-1 with TRBJ2-1, with 7 bases fitting TRBD2. Germline trimming cut 2 bases from V and 1 base from J; bases unmatched to any gene: 2. Per germline, CDR1 MGHDK and CDR2 SYGVNS. The CDR3 runs to 15 residues. The CDR3 DNA follows: TGTGCCAGCAGTGAAAGAGCGGGGTCCTACAATGAGCAGTTCTTC. Translation gives CASSERAGSYNEQFF.

The chain couples TRBV2 to TRBJ2-5; D not certain. V dropped 6 bases and J dropped 4 bases, with 9 bases sitting between them. Per germline, CDR1 SNHLY and CDR2 FYNNEI. CDR3 size: 12 residues. CDR3 in DNA: TGTGCCAGCAGCAGGTCGCCAGAGACCCAGTACTTC. As protein: CASSRSPETQYF.

The chain is built from TRBV10-3 and TRBJ2-7; TRBD1 is a possible D gene (5 bases). CDR1 is ENHRY, CDR2 SYGVKD, per germline. V was pared by 2 bases and J by 5 bases, with 16 bases between. CDR3 length equals 15 residues. CDR3 nucleotide sequence: TGTGCCATCAGTGAGAGTGGGGCAGAATTTGACGAGCAGTACTTC. This codes for CAISESGAEFDEQYF.

The chain has TRBV5-1 and TRBJ1-2; TRBD1 agrees at 9 bases. Germline CDR1 is SGHRS and CDR2 is YFSETQ. V trimming: 0 bases; J trimming: 6 bases; junction bases outside the gene matches: 3. The CDR3 is 14 amino acids. Here the CDR3 reads CASSLGTGADGYTF. The CDR3 DNA sequence: TGCGCCAGCAGCTTGGGGACAGGGGCAGATGGCTACACCTTC.

This clone was observed a single time. The chain joins TRBV19 to TRBJ2-5, with 7 nucleotides matching TRBD2. Per the germline V gene, CDR1 is LNHDA and CDR2 is SQIVND (reference sequence). This CDR3 spans 14 amino acids. V dropped 6 bases and J dropped 3; count of bases not matched to a gene: 7. CDR3 DNA sequence: TGTGCCAGTAGGGTAACGGGGGGAGAAGAGACCCAGTACTTC. This sequence encodes CASRVTGGEETQYF.

A single count supports this clone. The genes are TRBV3-1 (or the pseudogene TRBV3-2) and TRBJ2-7; D unclear. Germline loops: CDR1 LGHDT, CDR2 YNNKEL (reference sequence). V was clipped by 0 bases and J by 6 bases, with 15 bases between them. CDR3 size: 15 residues. The CDR3 region is CASSQEGAGRSEQYF. CDR3 DNA sequence: TGTGCCAGCAGCCAAGAGGGTGCAGGTAGGTCCGAGCAGTACTTC.

The chain is built from TRBV6-5 and TRBJ1-3; the D is unclear. Between the trimmed V and J ends, which lost 10 bases and 4 bases, there was a span of 8 bases. The CDR3 loop spans 11 amino acids. Germline V gene data show CDR1 as MNHEY and CDR2 as SVGAGI. The CDR3 sequence: CATSPGNTIYF. CDR3 nucleotide sequence: TGTGCCACCTCTCCGGGAAACACCATATATTTT.

V and J are TRBV12-3 or TRBV12-4 and TRBJ1-1; D perhaps matches TRBD1 (5 bases). V was cut by 5 bases and J by 0 bases, with 7 bases left in between. The length of the CDR3 is 13 residues. CDR3 residues: CASSPQVNTEAFF. CDR3 in DNA: TGTGCCAGCAGTCCACAGGTGAACACTGAAGCTTTCTTT.

The genes are TRBV27 and TRBJ1-2, with 9 bases lining up with TRBD1. The CDR3 spans 15 residues. With V trimmed by 4 bases and J by 4 bases, 7 bases remained unmatched. Germline V gives CDR1 MNHEY, CDR2 SMNVEV (reference sequence). CDR3 nucleotide sequence: TGTGCCAGCAGTTCCCTCGGACAGGGGATCTATGGCTACACCTTC. Translated, it gives CASSSLGQGIYGYTF.

V is TRBV5-1 and J is TRBJ1-1; 9 bases agree with TRBD1. Germline CDR1 is SGHRS and CDR2 is YFSETQ. This CDR3 contains 15 residues. V shed 4 bases, J shed 8 bases, and the junction held 12 bases outside the gene matches. The chain's CDR3 is CASSLPGQGFPEAFF. In DNA, the CDR3 is TGCGCCAGCAGCCTACCGGGACAGGGATTCCCCGAAGCTTTCTTT. Supplemented by reference TRBV5-1 and TRBJ1-1, the full variable domain reads KAGVTQTPRYLIKTRGQQVTLSCSPISGHRSVSWYQQTPGQGLQFLFEYFSETQRNKGNFPGRFSGRQFSNSRSEMNVSTLELGDSALYLCASSLPGQGFPEAFFGQGTRLTVV.

V gene TRBV7-9 combines with J gene TRBJ2-6, with D perhaps matching TRBD1 (6 bases). CDR1 SEHNR and CDR2 FQNEAQ come from the germline V gene (reference sequence). V lost 6 bases and J lost 4, with 19 bases in between. The length of the CDR3 is 17 residues. The CDR3 DNA follows: TGTGCCAGCAGTGTTCAGGACAGACCGCCCGGGGCCAACGTCCTGACTTTC. Translation: CASSVQDRPPGANVLTF.

The chain combines TRBV29-1 with TRBJ2-5, with 9 bases that match TRBD2. The CDR3 length is 15 residues. Germline V gene lookup returns CDR1 SQVTM and CDR2 ANQGSEA. V dropped 4 bases and J dropped 2; count of bases not matched to a gene: 8. The CDR3 DNA follows: TGCAGCGTTGCGTTGGTAGCGGGGGTACAAGAGACCCAGTACTTC. Translated: CSVALVAGVQETQYF.

The rearrangement joins TRBV19 to TRBJ1-5; 10 bases are shared with TRBD1. The CDR3 has 15 residues. Germline CDR1 and CDR2: LNHDA and SQIVND (reference sequence). Losses at the gene ends were 8 bases for V and 6 bases for J; bases not matched to a gene: 10. CDR3 DNA: TGTGCCAGTTCTTCCGACAGGGGGCTCACTCAGCCCCAGCATTTT. It is translated as CASSSDRGLTQPQHF.

The genes are TRBV5-1 and TRBJ1-1, with 10 bases fitting TRBD1. This CDR3 region has 15 residues. Germline-derived CDR1 and CDR2 are SGHRS and YFSETQ. V was clipped by 5 bases and J by 5 bases; unmatched bases: 9. This CDR3 is CASSRPRQGATEAFF. Written as DNA, the CDR3 is TGCGCCAGCAGTCGCCCGCGACAGGGGGCTACTGAAGCTTTCTTT.

V usage is TRBV27 and J usage is TRBJ1-1; 7 positions match TRBD1. This CDR3 contains 14 residues. Germline V gene data show CDR1 as MNHEY and CDR2 as SMNVEV (reference sequence). The V gene end was trimmed by 5 bases and the J gene end by 0 bases; junction bases not matched to a gene: 3. The CDR3 here is CASSRQGLNTEAFF. As DNA, the CDR3 is TGTGCCAGCAGTAGACAGGGTCTGAACACTGAAGCTTTCTTT.

The rearrangement uses TRBV6-5 and TRBJ1-6, with a tentative D call TRBD1 (5 bases). This CDR3 contains 15 residues. Germline lookup yields CDR1 MNHEY and CDR2 SVGAGI. Trimming removed 7 bases at V and 3 bases at J, with 13 bases between. The DNA of the CDR3 is TGTGCCAGCAACACGACAGTTTTCTATAATTCACCCCTCCACTTT. It translates to CASNTTVFYNSPLHF.

V usage is TRBV7-3 and J usage is TRBJ2-2; TRBD2 matches at 15 bases. CDR1 and CDR2 (germline): SGHTA, FQGTGA. Unmatched junction bases numbered 11, after V lost 5 bases and J lost 1 base. The CDR3 runs to 20 residues. The CDR3 region has the DNA TGTGCCAGCAGCCCGTACAGGGGACTAGCGGGGGGACTGAACACCGGGGAGCTGTTTTTT. It is translated as CASSPYRGLAGGLNTGELFF.

The rearrangement uses TRBV6-5 and TRBJ1-5; 10 bases match TRBD1. V shed 8 bases, J shed 7 bases, and the junction held 8 bases outside the gene matches. This CDR3 is 14 amino acids long. The germline V gene encodes CDR1 MNHEY and CDR2 SVGAGI. DNA of the CDR3: TGTGCCAGCGAATGGACAGGGGGTCGACAGCCCCAGCATTTT. Translating it yields CASEWTGGRQPQHF.

The chain has TRBV5-4 and TRBJ2-5, with 9 bases aligning to TRBD1. CDR1 and CDR2 from the germline V gene are SGHNT and YYREEE (reference sequence). This CDR3 spans 15 amino acids. Unmatched junction bases numbered 7, after V lost 3 bases and J lost 4 bases. The CDR3 DNA is TGTGCCAGCAGCTCTCCGACAGGGGGTAGAGAGACCCAGTACTTC. Protein sequence: CASSSPTGGRETQYF.

This clone was observed once. CDR3 residues: CASSRDGMNTEAFF. DNA for the CDR3: TGTGCCAGCAGTCGCGACGGGATGAACACTGAAGCTTTCTTT. V and J are TRBV6-5 and TRBJ1-1; no reliable D call. The germline CDR1 and CDR2 sequences are MNHEY and SVGAGI. This CDR3 has 14 amino acids. Trimming cost V 5 bases and J 0 bases, with 10 bases left between them.